The 7 T cell receptor beta chains below come from one sample, sequenced in a study of OX40 agonist ivuxolimab in advanced cancers. Assay: immunoSEQ multiplex PCR; the TCRdb copy retains only in-frame clones and omits some. The sample carries some 74,000 clones, less than 90% recorded once. Sequenced here: CD4+ or CD8+ T cells sorted from blood, sampled in a trial of the OX40 agonist ivuxolimab. These receptor sequences come from an adult with an advanced solid tumor such as melanoma, head and neck, liver or kidney cancer.

This chain links TRBV28 with TRBJ2-7; 7 bases agree with TRBD2. The V segment lost 4 bases and the J segment 3 bases; nucleotides outside the gene matches: 6. CDR1 is MDHEN, CDR2 SYDVKM, per germline. CDR3 length: 14 amino acids. The CDR3 loop is CASSSALAVYEQYF. In nucleotides, the CDR3 is TGTGCCAGCAGTTCTGCGCTAGCGGTCTACGAGCAGTACTTC.

V usage is TRBV19 and J usage is TRBJ1-5; D gene uncertain. The germline gives CDR1 LNHDA, CDR2 SQIVND (reference sequence). V was pared by 4 bases and J by 1 base, with 11 bases between. This CDR3 is built from 15 residues. The CDR3 spells CASSTDGSSNQPQHF. CDR3 nucleotides: TGTGCCAGTAGTACGGACGGGTCGAGCAATCAGCCCCAGCATTTT.

The V gene is TRBV28, the J gene TRBJ2-7; 10 bases line up with TRBD1. Unmatched junction bases numbered 5, after V lost 3 bases and J lost 3 bases. The germline V gene encodes CDR1 MDHEN and CDR2 SYDVKM. The CDR3 length is 15 residues. The CDR3 reads CASSLTGGGHYEQYF. In DNA, the CDR3 is TGTGCCAGCAGTTTGACAGGGGGCGGTCACTACGAGCAGTACTTC.

The rearrangement links TRBV15 to TRBJ1-4; possible D gene TRBD1, 5 bases. V gave up 5 bases and J gave up 6 bases, with 16 bases separating them. There are 15 residues in the CDR3. Per the germline V gene, CDR1 is LNHNV and CDR2 is YYDKDF (reference sequence). The CDR3 reads CATSPSKGLYEKLFF. In nucleotides, the CDR3 is TGTGCCACCAGCCCCTCGAAGGGGCTGTATGAAAAACTGTTTTTT.

CDR3 sequence: CASSQEKRVISTDTQYF. The CDR3 DNA sequence: TGCGCCAGCAGCCAAGAAAAGCGGGTAATTAGCACAGATACGCAGTATTTT. The J gene is TRBJ2-3, the V gene TRBV4-1; TRBD2 might be the D (6 bases). The CDR3 runs to 17 residues. CDR1 and CDR2 (germline): MGHRA, YSYEKL. The V gene lost 0 bases and the J gene lost 0 bases, with 13 bases spanning the gap.

The rearrangement joins TRBV30 to TRBJ1-1, with TRBD1 matching 7 bases. Trimming removed 4 bases from V and 0 bases from J; junction bases left unmatched: 2. Germline V lookup: CDR1 GTSNPN, CDR2 SVGIG (reference sequence). The CDR3 runs 13 residues. CDR3 loop: CAWTGQMNTEAFF. CDR3 DNA: TGTGCCTGGACGGGACAGATGAACACTGAAGCTTTCTTT. Variable domain in full (rest from reference TRBV30 and TRBJ1-1): SQTIHQWPATLVQPVGSPLSLECTVEGTSNPNLYWYRQAAGRGLQLLFYSVGIGQISSEVPQNLSASRPQDRQFILSSKKLLLSDSGFYLCAWTGQMNTEAFFGQGTRLTVV.

The V gene is TRBV6-5, the J gene TRBJ2-5; D call uncertain. The V and J ends lost 7 bases and 4 bases respectively, with 7 bases between them. Germline values: CDR1 MNHEY, CDR2 SVGAGI. The CDR3 has 11 amino acids. CDR3 DNA sequence: TGTGCCAGCACCACGGGAGAGACCCAGTACTTC. Translation: CASTTGETQYF.